Each of the 4 T cell receptor beta chains below was sequenced from the same sample in a study of early T cells in non-severe SARS-CoV-2 infection. One entry per CDR3 protein, called by TCRdb with MiXCR from the 5' RACE reads. The sample records about 30,000 distinct CDR3 sequences, roughly 6.1% being singletons. Sequencing used whole blood. All receptors derive from an adult who was a healthcare worker with PCR-confirmed SARS-CoV-2 infection or an uninfected control (not recorded which).

This clonotype was counted ten times or more. V gene TRBV25-1 combines with J gene TRBJ2-1; no definite D call. The CDR3 is 12 amino acids. V lost 4 bases and J 9 bases, leaving 10 bases between the germline ends. From germline, CDR1 is MGHDK and CDR2 SYGVNS. The DNA of the CDR3 is TGTGCCAGCAGTGGATCACGGGTTGAGCAGTTCTTC. Its protein product is CASSGSRVEQFF.

This clonotype was seen repeatedly, ten times or more. J is TRBJ1-3 and V is TRBV4-2; D uncertain. V was cut by 3 bases and J by 3 bases, with 15 bases left in between. The CDR3 totals 16 residues. Per germline, CDR1 LGHNA and CDR2 YNFKEQ. This CDR3 reads CASSQSERVRGNTIYF. In nucleotides, the CDR3 is TGTGCCAGCAGCCAGTCAGAAAGGGTCCGTGGAAACACCATATATTTT.

Ten or more counts support this clonotype. J is TRBJ2-7 and V is TRBV2, with 7 nucleotides matching TRBD1. The CDR3 is 14 amino acids. V shed 8 bases, J shed 2 bases, and the junction held 9 bases outside the gene matches. Germline CDR1 reads SNHLY; CDR2 reads FYNNEI. The chain's CDR3 is CASDRQGPPYEQYF. In nucleotides, the CDR3 is TGTGCCAGCGACCGACAGGGACCACCCTACGAGCAGTACTTC.

This clonotype appeared many times. The CDR3 DNA reads TGCAGTGCTAGACCTCTGGGTGCAACTAATGAAAAACTGTTTTTT. Encoded protein: CSARPLGATNEKLFF. The V gene is TRBV20-1, the J gene TRBJ1-4; D not resolved. Germline lookup yields CDR1 DFQATT and CDR2 SNEGSKA (reference sequence). This CDR3 has 15 amino acids. V was trimmed by 2 bases and J by 0 bases, leaving 10 bases between them.